Below, 3 T cell receptor beta chains from the same sample are listed, as sequenced in a study of shared clonotypes between healthy human individuals. Clones were read by immunoSEQ multiplex PCR, and TCRdb kept only the in-frame ones, dropping some. The sample records some 320,000 clones, around nine tenths being singletons. Material: memory CD8+ T cells sorted from blood. The subset was: CD45RO+ cells pooled with CCR7-negative TemRA cells. The receptors originated from a man younger than 35 in good health.

The J gene is TRBJ1-5, the V gene TRBV11-3; no clear D. V lost 1 base and J lost 1, with 2 bases in between. The CDR3 contains 13 residues. CDR1 is SGHNT, CDR2 YENEEA, per germline. CDR3 DNA sequence: TGTGCCAGCAGCTTAGCAAGCAATCAGCCCCAGCATTTT. Encoded protein: CASSLASNQPQHF.

The rearrangement joins TRBV4-3 to TRBJ2-2; D uncertain. V lost 2 bases to trimming and J lost 4 bases, with 11 bases between them. This CDR3 is built from 15 residues. Looked up from germline, CDR1 is LGHNA and CDR2 is YSLEER. The CDR3 loop reads CASSQLGASTGELFF. The CDR3 bases are TGCGCCAGCAGCCAATTAGGTGCGAGCACCGGGGAGCTGTTTTTT.

CDR3 nucleotides: TGTGCCAGCAGCGACGGACCCACTCAGCCCCAGCATTTT. It codes for CASSDGPTQPQHF. This chain connects TRBV13 to TRBJ1-5; no definite D call. The CDR3 sequence is 13 residues long. Germline V CDR1 and CDR2: PRHDT, FYEKMQ (reference sequence). Trimming pared 5 bases from V and 6 bases from J, leaving 11 bases between.